These 32 T cell receptor beta chains were all obtained from the same sample, sequenced in a study of early T cells in non-severe SARS-CoV-2 infection. TCRdb called the 5' RACE reads again in MiXCR, with one record for every CDR3 protein. The table records more than 25,000 distinct CDR3 sequences, roughly 9.7% of them present only once. The sequenced sample consisted of whole blood. The receptors were sampled from an adult who was a healthcare worker with PCR-confirmed SARS-CoV-2 infection or an uninfected control (not recorded which).

This clonotype was picked up many times. V and J are TRBV12-3 or TRBV12-4 and TRBJ2-3; weak D call: TRBD1 (7 bases). With 1 base removed from V and 2 bases from J, the gap between germline ends came to 13 bases. The CDR3 runs to 16 residues. The CDR3 reads CASSLVEGTDTDTQYF. The CDR3 nucleotides read TGTGCCAGCAGTTTAGTGGAGGGGACAGACACAGATACGCAGTATTTT.

This clonotype came up many times. This rearrangement joins TRBV20-1 to TRBJ2-7; D is unclear. V gave up 3 bases and J gave up 1 base, with 4 bases separating them. The CDR3 extends over 11 amino acids. Germline lookup yields CDR1 DFQATT and CDR2 SNEGSKA (reference sequence). CDR3 amino acids: CSARVSYEQYF. CDR3 nucleotides: TGCAGTGCTAGGGTATCCTACGAGCAGTACTTC.

This clonotype was counted many times. For the CDR3, the DNA is TGTGCCAGCAGTGACCTGACATATCAAGAGACCCAGTACTTC. It translates to CASSDLTYQETQYF. The V and J genes are TRBV6-1 and TRBJ2-5, with D uncertain. The ends were cut back, 3 bases at V and 2 bases at J, with 10 bases in the middle. The CDR3 covers 14 residues. CDR1 and CDR2 (germline): MNHNS, SASEGT.

This chain connects TRBV7-2 to TRBJ1-4, with D maybe TRBD1 (5 bases). Germline lookup yields CDR1 SGHTA and CDR2 FQGNSA. This CDR3 spans 16 amino acids. With 5 bases removed from V and 7 bases from J, the gap between germline ends came to 20 bases. In nucleotides, the CDR3 is TGTGCCAGCAGCCCACCCGACAGCGTATGGGGTGAAAAACTGTTTTTT. This translates into CASSPPDSVWGEKLFF.

This chain links TRBV5-1 with TRBJ2-7; 8 bases align to TRBD1. J was trimmed by 2 bases and V by 5 bases; bases with no gene match: 3. The CDR3 has 13 amino acids. The V gene's germline CDR1 is SGHRS and CDR2 YFSETQ. The CDR3 nucleotides read TGCGCCAGCAGGGGGACAGGTACCTACGAGCAGTACTTC. This encodes CASRGTGTYEQYF.

The chain uses TRBV18 and TRBJ1-1, with a possible D match to TRBD1 (6 bases). The germline CDR1 and CDR2 sequences are KGHSH and LQKENI. The CDR3 has 13 amino acids. V was shortened by 4 bases and J by 1 base, with 7 bases between the two germline ends. This chain's CDR3 is CASSRQENTEAFF. For the CDR3, the DNA is TGTGCCAGCTCACGACAGGAGAACACTGAAGCTTTCTTT.

The CDR3 sequence is CASSYGDYDTQYF. The CDR3 DNA is TGTGCCAGCAGTTACGGGGACTATGATACGCAGTATTTT. The chain is built from TRBV6-2 or TRBV6-3 and TRBJ2-3; 7 bases match TRBD2. V lost 2 bases and J lost 6; bases outside the gene matches: 2. CDR1 is MNHEY and CDR2 is SVGEGT in the germline V gene. The length of the CDR3 is 13 residues.

At least ten counts were recorded for this clonotype. The CDR3 sequence: CASSFVGGEENIQYF. CDR3 DNA: TGTGCCAGCAGCTTTGTCGGGGGGGAGGAAAACATTCAGTACTTC. V gene TRBV7-3 combines with J gene TRBJ2-4, with 8 bases aligning to TRBD2. V lost 3 bases to trimming and J lost 5 bases; unmatched junction nucleotides: 6. The CDR3 covers 15 residues. Germline lookup yields CDR1 SGHTA and CDR2 FQGTGA.

Many counts were recorded for this clonotype. This chain links TRBV2 with TRBJ1-5; D is possibly TRBD1 (6 bases). This CDR3 spans 16 amino acids. Germline V gene lookup returns CDR1 SNHLY and CDR2 FYNNEI. Trimming removed 6 bases at V and 5 bases at J, with 20 bases between. CDR3 residues: CASSDFQGLLYQPQHF. The CDR3 nucleotides are TGTGCCAGCAGCGACTTCCAGGGGCTTCTTTATCAGCCCCAGCATTTT.

This clonotype was detected ten times or more. This chain connects TRBV7-2 to TRBJ1-5, with D possibly being TRBD1 (5 bases). CDR1 and CDR2 (germline): SGHTA, FQGNSA. The CDR3 has 14 residues. Trimming left V 3 bases short and J 9 bases short, with 15 bases between. Written as DNA, the CDR3 is TGTGCCAGCAGCTTCGGGGGTCTCCGGTTGCCCCAGCATTTT. This gives the protein CASSFGGLRLPQHF.

The CDR3 bases are TGCAGTGCTAGAGAGGGTCCTCAAGAGACCCAGTACTTC. Its protein product is CSAREGPQETQYF. V gene TRBV20-1 combines with J gene TRBJ2-5, with D hard to call. This CDR3 is 13 amino acids long. Trimming pared 0 bases from V and 2 bases from J, leaving 7 bases between. Germline V gene data show CDR1 as DFQATT and CDR2 as SNEGSKA (reference sequence).

This clonotype was detected many times. V gene TRBV20-1 combines with J gene TRBJ2-3; no clear D. The CDR3 is made up of 11 amino acids. V was trimmed by 1 base and J by 1 base, leaving 0 bases between them. CDR1 and CDR2 from the germline V gene are DFQATT and SNEGSKA (reference sequence). CDR3 protein: CSARGTDTQYF. CDR3 DNA: TGCAGTGCTAGAGGCACAGATACGCAGTATTTT.

This clonotype has more than one count but fewer than ten. The V call is TRBV5-1, the J call TRBJ2-3; 10 bases fit TRBD1. The CDR3 consists of 16 residues. Losses at the gene ends were 4 bases for V and 5 bases for J; bases not matched to a gene: 10. Looked up from germline, CDR1 is SGHRS and CDR2 is YFSETQ. CDR3 nucleotide sequence: TGCGCCAGCAGCCCCGAGACAGGGGGCTTTGGAGATACGCAGTATTTT. Protein product: CASSPETGGFGDTQYF. Full variable domain (remainder filled in from reference TRBV5-1 and TRBJ2-3): KAGVTQTPRYLIKTRGQQVTLSCSPISGHRSVSWYQQTPGQGLQFLFEYFSETQRNKGNFPGRFSGRQFSNSRSEMNVSTLELGDSALYLCASSPETGGFGDTQYFGPGTRLTVL.

This clonotype showed up many times. The V call is TRBV5-4, the J call TRBJ2-6; no firm D call. In germline, CDR1 is SGHNT, CDR2 YYREEE (reference sequence). The CDR3 totals 19 residues. V was trimmed by 0 bases and J by 1 base, leaving 17 bases between them. The CDR3 loop is CASSLAQALRPSGANVLTF. CDR3 bases: TGTGCCAGCAGCTTGGCCCAGGCCCTTCGCCCGTCTGGGGCCAACGTCCTGACTTTC.

This clonotype was detected many times. The DNA for the CDR3 is TGTGCCAGCAGCTTAGTAACTAGCACAGATACGCAGTATTTT. Amino acids: CASSLVTSTDTQYF. The chain joins TRBV7-2 to TRBJ2-3; D is unclear. This CDR3 has 14 amino acids. V was shortened by 1 base and J by 0 bases, with 5 bases between the two germline ends. Per germline, CDR1 SGHTA and CDR2 FQGNSA.

This clonotype was counted ten times or more. J is TRBJ1-1 and V is TRBV2, with D possibly matching TRBD1 (5 bases). Trimming took 4 bases from V and 1 from J, leaving 7 bases between them. The V gene's germline CDR1 is SNHLY and CDR2 FYNNEI. The CDR3 loop spans 13 amino acids. In DNA, the CDR3 is TGTGCCAGCAGTGGGGGGAGGAACACTGAAGCTTTCTTT. It codes for CASSGGRNTEAFF.

This clonotype was counted between two and nine times. The rearrangement joins TRBV10-3 to TRBJ1-6; D not certain. Trimming pared 2 bases from V and 14 bases from J, leaving 16 bases between. The CDR3 has 14 amino acids. Germline loops: CDR1 ENHRY, CDR2 SYGVKD. CDR3 loop: CAISEAIPTSALHF. The CDR3 DNA reads as TGTGCCATCAGTGAGGCTATCCCCACTTCGGCCCTCCACTTT.

This clonotype was counted many times. The gene calls are TRBV20-1 and TRBJ1-1, with TRBD1 matching over 7 bases. Germline CDR1 DFQATT, CDR2 SNEGSKA (reference sequence). This CDR3 region has 14 residues. V shed 7 bases, J shed 2 bases, and the junction held 10 bases outside the gene matches. CDR3 nucleotide sequence: TGCAGTGTTGTAACGGGACAGTTAAACACTGAAGCTTTCTTT. The encoded protein is CSVVTGQLNTEAFF.

This clonotype has more than one count but fewer than ten. The chain carries TRBV14 and TRBJ2-1; 7 bases match TRBD2. Germline assignment: CDR1 SGHDN and CDR2 FVKESK. With V trimmed by 4 bases and J by 15 bases, 15 bases remained unmatched. The CDR3 sequence is 14 residues long. This CDR3 is CASSRRGYYNELFF. CDR3 DNA sequence: TGTGCCAGCAGCCGGCGGGGGTACTACAATGAGTTGTTCTTC.

This clonotype has a count of ten or more. The rearrangement links TRBV20-1 to TRBJ1-5; 7 bases fit TRBD1. Germline V gene lookup returns CDR1 DFQATT and CDR2 SNEGSKA (reference sequence). V lost 6 bases, J lost 7 bases, and 12 bases stayed unmatched. This CDR3 has 14 residues. CDR3 loop: CSAARQGGEQPQHF. DNA for the CDR3: TGCAGTGCCGCCAGACAGGGAGGAGAACAGCCCCAGCATTTT.

Many counts were recorded for this clonotype. The rearrangement joins TRBV3-1 to TRBJ2-5, with 12 positions matching TRBD2. The germline CDR1 and CDR2 sequences are LGHDT and YNNKEL (reference sequence). CDR3 length equals 17 residues. Trimming took 4 bases from V and 5 from J; bases not matched to a gene: 11. Written as DNA, the CDR3 is TGTGCCAGCAGCCCCCCCTACCTAGCGGGGGGGAAGGAGACCCAGTACTTC. It specifies CASSPPYLAGGKETQYF.

CDR3 bases: TGTGCCAGCAGTTTCAACGACAGAGCAGATACGCAGTATTTT. It translates to CASSFNDRADTQYF. This chain links TRBV12-3 or TRBV12-4 with TRBJ2-3, with a possible D match to TRBD1 (5 bases). The CDR3 contains 14 residues. Deletions cut 3 bases from V and 4 bases from J, with 11 bases between.

This clonotype was detected many times. This chain uses TRBV20-1 with TRBJ2-1; 10 bases map to TRBD2. The germline V gene encodes CDR1 DFQATT and CDR2 SNEGSKA (reference sequence). The CDR3 has 16 residues. J was trimmed by 5 bases and V by 3 bases; bases with no gene match: 10. DNA for the CDR3: TGCAGTGCTAGTGGTGGGGCTAGCGGGAGCCACAATGAGCAGTTCTTC. It encodes CSASGGASGSHNEQFF.

This clonotype ranks as medium-sized. V and J are TRBV29-1 and TRBJ1-5, with 7 bases fitting TRBD1. Germline V gives CDR1 SQVTM, CDR2 ANQGSEA. CDR3 length: 12 residues. The junction had 2 bases not matched to a gene; V was cut back by 4 bases and J by 5 bases. CDR3 sequence (DNA): TGCAGCGTTGCTCAGGGGGATCAGCCCCAGCATTTT. Translated, it gives CSVAQGDQPQHF.

There are many counts of this clonotype. J is TRBJ2-3 and V is TRBV30; D gene uncertain. Germline V CDR1 and CDR2: GTSNPN, SVGIG (reference sequence). The CDR3 runs to 13 residues. Trimming pared 5 bases from V and 6 bases from J, leaving 15 bases between. DNA of the CDR3: TGTGCCTGGGGATGGACCGAGATGGATACGCAGTATTTT. It is translated as CAWGWTEMDTQYF.

A single count supports this clonotype. The V call is TRBV12-3 or TRBV12-4, the J call TRBJ2-3, with D perhaps matching TRBD1 or TRBD2 (5 bases each). V lost 3 bases and J 8 bases, leaving 9 bases between the germline ends. The CDR3 covers 12 residues. The CDR3 loop is CASSFEGLTQYF. DNA of the CDR3: TGTGCCAGCAGTTTCGAGGGGCTTACGCAGTATTTT.

This clonotype turned up a few times. The chain is built from TRBV19 and TRBJ1-2; D gene ambiguous. CDR3 length equals 15 residues. The V end lost 0 bases, the J end lost 2 bases, and 10 bases lay between the germline ends. CDR1 LNHDA and CDR2 SQIVND come from the germline V gene (reference sequence). In nucleotides, the CDR3 is TGTGCCAGTAGTATAGATCAGGACCGGAACTATGGCTACACCTTC. This gives the protein CASSIDQDRNYGYTF.

This chain uses TRBV20-1 with TRBJ2-3, with 10 positions matching TRBD1. Germline values: CDR1 DFQATT, CDR2 SNEGSKA (reference sequence). V gave up 2 bases and J gave up 6 bases; unmatched junction bases: 8. The CDR3 spans 15 residues. CDR3 in amino acids: CSARWDRGTRDTQYF. In DNA, the CDR3 is TGCAGTGCTAGATGGGACAGGGGAACCAGGGATACGCAGTATTTT.

The V call is TRBV6-1, the J call TRBJ2-3; D is possibly TRBD1 or TRBD2 (6 bases each). With 1 base removed from V and 8 bases from J, the gap between germline ends came to 7 bases. The germline CDR1 and CDR2 sequences are MNHNS and SASEGT. There are 12 residues in the CDR3. The CDR3 DNA follows: TGTGCCAGCAGTGAAGGGGGGGCTACGCAGTATTTT. Translated, it gives CASSEGGATQYF.

V usage is TRBV7-2 and J usage is TRBJ2-3, with unresolved D. With 3 bases removed from V and 6 bases from J, the gap between germline ends came to 10 bases. The CDR3 loop spans 13 amino acids. Looked up from germline, CDR1 is SGHTA and CDR2 is FQGNSA. CDR3 bases: TGTGCCAGCAGCTTCTCGGCCAGGGATACGCAGTATTTT. Encoded protein: CASSFSARDTQYF.

The chain combines TRBV11-2 with TRBJ2-5; D is unclear. Germline V gene sequence: CDR1 SGHAT, CDR2 FQNNGV. V lost 1 base and J lost 5, with 11 bases in between. This CDR3 has 14 residues. As DNA, the CDR3 is TGTGCCAGCAGCTTAGGGGCTCGCCGGGAGACCCAGTACTTC. Its protein is CASSLGARRETQYF.

This clonotype was detected ten times or more. V usage is TRBV30 and J usage is TRBJ1-4, with D perhaps TRBD1 (6 bases). Trimming removed 7 bases from V and 0 bases from J, with 15 bases in between. The CDR3 loop spans 15 amino acids. Germline CDR1 reads GTSNPN; CDR2 reads SVGIG (reference sequence). The CDR3 loop reads CAYLRGLATNEKLFF. The CDR3 DNA is TGTGCCTACCTCAGGGGATTGGCAACTAATGAAAAACTGTTTTTT.